This is a list of T cell receptor beta chains from one sample in a study of T-cell memory formation after mild COVID-19. TCRdb reanalysed the 5' RACE reads using MiXCR and keeps one entry per CDR3 protein. The table records about 390,000 distinct CDR3 sequences, 15% to 20% of them present only once. The sequenced sample consisted of PBMCs or a T cell subset sorted from them (not recorded which). The receptors originated from a man aged 18 to 29 who had mild COVID-19 (a few samples of this study predate the infection). Cell type and time point are not known. Each CDR3 is given with its conserved first and last residue. The order of the fields is clone size, D gene, V gene, J gene, CDR3 protein, CDR3 DNA. A D gene is named only where the DNA matches it firmly. Rows may omit the clone size; those that give it use once, few, many or a size class.

>few|NA|TRBV9|TRBJ1-2
CASSVDGLGVLYGYTF
TGTGCCAGCAGCGTAGACGGTTTAGGGGTTCTCTATGGCTACACCTTC
>NA|NA|TRBV6-1|TRBJ2-7
CASSARYEQYF
TGTGCCAGCAGTGCCCGATACGAGCAGTACTTC
>few|NA|TRBV11-2|TRBJ1-6
CASSPWRPGTYNSPLHF
TGTGCCAGCAGCCCATGGCGACCGGGGACCTATAATTCACCCCTCCACTTT
>few|TRBD1|TRBV4-1|TRBJ2-7
CASSQGQFYEQYF
TGCGCCAGCAGCCAGGGACAGTTCTACGAGCAGTACTTC
>NA|NA|TRBV5-6|TRBJ1-5
CASSWGPSSKQPQHF
TGTGCCAGCAGCTGGGGCCCCAGTAGCAAACAGCCCCAGCATTTT
>few|NA|TRBV29-1|TRBJ2-2
CSVFSGDLSLGGELFF
TGCAGCGTGTTTTCAGGGGACCTTTCGCTTGGCGGGGAGCTGTTTTTT
>few|NA|TRBV11-1|TRBJ2-1
CASSSLEVIDRNEQFF
TGTGCCAGCAGCTCCCTGGAAGTGATAGACCGCAATGAGCAGTTCTTC
>NA|NA|TRBV4-3|TRBJ2-6
CASSQAEGAGANVLTF
TGCGCCAGCAGCCAAGCGGAGGGGGCTGGGGCCAACGTCCTGACTTTC
>NA|NA|TRBV5-1|TRBJ1-3
CASSSEPMGSGNTIYF
TGCGCCAGCAGCTCTGAACCGATGGGTTCTGGAAACACCATATATTTT
>few|TRBD2|TRBV27|TRBJ2-3
CASSVSGVSADTQYF
TGTGCCAGCAGTGTTAGCGGGGTGTCGGCAGATACGCAGTATTTT
>few|NA|TRBV11-2|TRBJ2-6
CASSLGALLGNSSGANVLTF
TGTGCCAGCAGCTTAGGGGCCCTACTGGGCAATAGCTCTGGGGCCAACGTCCTGACTTTC
>NA|NA|TRBV7-9|TRBJ1-5
CASSLAREDAPGNQPQHF
TGTGCCAGCAGCTTAGCGCGGGAGGACGCTCCTGGCAATCAGCCCCAGCATTTT
>NA|TRBD2|TRBV20-1|TRBJ2-3
CSAGAGVILDTQYF
TGCAGTGCTGGGGCGGGGGTCATTCTGGATACGCAGTATTTT
>few|TRBD2|TRBV27|TRBJ2-6
CASSQLAGGGGANVLTF
TGTGCCAGCAGTCAACTAGCGGGGGGAGGTGGGGCCAACGTCCTGACTTTC
>NA|NA|TRBV5-1|TRBJ2-5
CASSPFPEGTQYF
TGCGCCAGCAGCCCCTTTCCCGAGGGGACCCAGTACTTC
>NA|NA|TRBV12-3/TRBV12-4|TRBJ1-5
CASSSRDGYYSNQPQHF
TGTGCCAGCAGCTCCCGGGACGGCTATTATAGCAATCAGCCCCAGCATTTT